This paragraph covers one T cell receptor (beta chain) sequence. The method was immunoSEQ multiplex PCR; TCRdb's version includes in-frame clones alone and lacks a portion of them. Of roughly 120,000 clones in the sample, around three quarters are singletons; the top ten hold approximately 4%. This entry is derived from a study of blood T cell repertoires in COVID-19. Across the whole study: T cells, B-cell-depleted T cells, or PBMCs supplied cDNA or gDNA.

Trimming removed 5 bases from V and 4 bases from J, with 9 bases in between. CDR1 WSHSY and CDR2 SAAADI come from the germline V gene. CDR3 length: 13 amino acids. The source material was peripheral blood. The rearrangement joins TRBV10-2 to TRBJ1-3; D is uncertain. The sequence came from a woman over 75 with acute or convalescent COVID-19. CDR3 region: CASSLSLGNTIYF. The CDR3 DNA sequence: TGCGCCAGCAGTCTGTCGTTGGGAAACACCATATATTTT.